A single sample gave rise to the 22 T cell receptor beta chains below, sequenced in a study of regulatory T cells in long-lasting Graves disease. Indicated time point: newly diagnosed GD, antithyroid drugs for less than 3 months. RNA isolated from PBMCs was used to make the TCR library. Arm-PCR of CDR3 regions and iRepertoire HTBI primers were used to build TCR beta libraries. TCRdb called the multiplex PCR reads again in MiXCR, with one record for every CDR3 protein. The sample gives over 500,000 distinct CDR3 sequences, 15% to 20% of which show up once; about 12% is in the top ten. These data also featured in a second study, about T cells in Graves' hyperthyroidism and ophthalmopathy.

Specimen: peripheral blood mononuclear cells (PBMCs), collected at new diagnosis, from a patient treated with antithyroid drugs. Source of these receptors: a man aged 18 to 30 with Graves disease.

The chain is built from TRBV5-1 and TRBJ1-4; no reliable D call. Trimming removed 5 bases at V and 5 bases at J, with 13 bases between. In germline, CDR1 is SGHRS, CDR2 YFSETQ. CDR3 length: 14 amino acids. The CDR3 region is CASRLTGQNEKLFF. In DNA form, the CDR3 reads TGCGCCAGCAGACTTACCGGGCAAAATGAAAAACTGTTTTTT.

Ten or more counts support this clonotype. The chain has TRBV27 and TRBJ2-3, with D possibly being TRBD2 (6 bases). This CDR3 has 18 residues. Trimming pared 5 bases from V and 1 base from J, leaving 22 bases between. Germline assignment: CDR1 MNHEY and CDR2 SMNVEV (reference sequence). The CDR3 DNA reads TGTGCCAGCAGTCGCCTCACCCGACGGAGGGGTGGCACAGATACGCAGTATTTT. Protein: CASSRLTRRRGGTDTQYF.

A few counts support this clonotype. The rearrangement uses TRBV28 and TRBJ1-3, with a weak D call TRBD1 (6 bases). Germline lookup yields CDR1 MDHEN and CDR2 SYDVKM. V was trimmed by 3 bases and J by 4 bases, leaving 10 bases between them. There are 14 residues in the CDR3. The CDR3: CASSFGGPGNTIYF. CDR3 DNA: TGTGCCAGCAGTTTTGGGGGGCCAGGAAACACCATATATTTT.

This clonotype was recorded only once. V gene TRBV10-3 combines with J gene TRBJ2-1; a possible D gene is TRBD2 (6 bases). Trimming removed 6 bases from V and 0 bases from J, with 12 bases in between. Germline CDR1 ENHRY, CDR2 SYGVKD. The CDR3 is 15 residues long. The CDR3: CAISASESSYNEQFF. Here the CDR3 DNA reads TGTGCCATCAGCGCTAGCGAAAGCTCCTACAATGAGCAGTTCTTC.

V and J are TRBV14 and TRBJ2-1; 7 bases map to TRBD2. The ends lost 3 bases at V and 8 bases at J; junction bases unmatched: 22. This CDR3 has 19 amino acids. Germline V gene data show CDR1 as SGHDN and CDR2 as FVKESK. Here the CDR3 reads CASSHQRGPMPGLYDEQFF. For the CDR3, the DNA is TGTGCCAGCAGCCATCAGCGGGGACCCATGCCCGGATTGTATGATGAGCAGTTCTTC.

This clonotype was seen repeatedly, ten times or more. The chain combines TRBV28 with TRBJ2-1, with 7 positions matching TRBD2. Germline-derived CDR1 and CDR2 are MDHEN and SYDVKM. Trimming cost V 5 bases and J 9 bases; bases outside gene matches: 13. The CDR3 loop spans 15 amino acids. This CDR3 is CASSPGTTRVGEQFF. CDR3 bases: TGTGCCAGCAGTCCGGGGACTACCCGAGTCGGTGAGCAGTTCTTC. Using reference TRBV28 and TRBJ2-1 for the parts outside the CDR3, the full variable domain is DVKVTQSSRYLVKRTGEKVFLECVQDMDHENMFWYRQDPGLGLRLIYFSYDVKMKEKGDIPEGYSVSREKKERFSLILESASTNQTSMYLCASSPGTTRVGEQFFGPGTRLTVL.

This clonotype showed up many times. The chain is built from TRBV6-2 or TRBV6-3 and TRBJ2-7; 8 bases agree with TRBD1. CDR1 is MNHEY, CDR2 SVGEGT, per germline. This CDR3 has 15 residues. V lost 6 bases to trimming and J lost 4 bases; unmatched junction nucleotides: 11. CDR3 protein: CASRTTGTGHYEQYF. Here the CDR3 DNA reads TGTGCCAGCAGAACAACCGGGACAGGCCATTACGAGCAGTACTTC.

This clonotype was observed at least ten times. The rearrangement links TRBV30 to TRBJ1-1; D unclear. This CDR3 has 15 residues. Trimming left V 0 bases short and J 0 bases short, with 11 bases between. In germline, CDR1 is GTSNPN, CDR2 SVGIG (reference sequence). The CDR3 is CAWSVRGSMNTEAFF. As DNA, the CDR3 is TGTGCCTGGAGTGTACGAGGGTCCATGAACACTGAAGCTTTCTTT.

Remarks on this clonotype: The junction departs from germline at one end; a sequencing error may be responsible. This chain joins TRBV11-2 and TRBJ2-7; TRBD1 matches at 11 bases. This CDR3 is 16 amino acids long. Germline-derived CDR1 and CDR2 are SGHAT and FQNNGV. CDR3 sequence: CASSSGQGAFSYEQYF. CDR3 nucleotides: TGCGCCAGCAGCTCCGGACAGGGGGCCTTCTCCTACGAGCAGTACTTC.

This clonotype appeared many times. CDR3 DNA sequence: TGCGCCAGCCGCTCCGGGACTAGCAACTCTTATGAGCAGTTCTTC. Protein product: CASRSGTSNSYEQFF. V and J are TRBV10-2 and TRBJ2-1, with TRBD2 matching 9 bases. CDR3 size: 15 residues. V was clipped by 8 bases and J by 8 bases; unmatched bases: 13. Germline V gene sequence: CDR1 WSHSY, CDR2 SAAADI.

J is TRBJ2-3 and V is TRBV28, with 15 bases lining up with TRBD2. Germline CDR1 reads MDHEN; CDR2 reads SYDVKM. The CDR3 is 18 residues long. V shed 3 bases, J shed 1 base, and the junction held 5 bases outside the gene matches. The CDR3 sequence is CASSFGTSGRHGTDTQYF. CDR3 DNA sequence: TGTGCCAGCAGTTTCGGGACTAGCGGGAGGCACGGCACAGATACGCAGTATTTT.

This clonotype was observed many times. This chain connects TRBV6-5 to TRBJ2-3; D is undetermined. Trimming stripped 2 bases from V and 0 bases from J, with 9 bases between. Germline V gives CDR1 MNHEY, CDR2 SVGAGI. This CDR3 region has 15 residues. The DNA of the CDR3 is TGTGCCAGCAGTTACGGCATAACTAGCACAGATACGCAGTATTTT. Translated, it gives CASSYGITSTDTQYF.

The table lists this clonotype with many counts. The chain employs TRBV20-1 and TRBJ1-1; D is possibly TRBD1 (6 bases). This CDR3 has 14 residues. From germline, CDR1 is DFQATT and CDR2 SNEGSKA (reference sequence). Trimming took 0 bases from V and 6 from J, leaving 14 bases between them. The CDR3 here is CSARDRPDRPEAFF. The CDR3 region has the DNA TGCAGTGCTAGAGACCGACCGGACAGACCTGAAGCTTTCTTT.

This clonotype was seen more than once but under ten times. The chain couples TRBV6-1 to TRBJ2-2; D may match TRBD1 or TRBD2 (5 bases each). Trimming stripped 6 bases from V and 8 bases from J, with 31 bases between. Per germline, CDR1 MNHNS and CDR2 SASEGT. CDR3 length equals 19 residues. In DNA, the CDR3 is TGTGCCAGCAGGTCCTTCGGGACGGTCAAGACCAGGAGCACTGGGGAGCTGTTTTTT. Translation gives CASRSFGTVKTRSTGELFF.

The rearrangement links TRBV11-3 to TRBJ1-6, with D tentatively TRBD1 (6 bases). CDR1 SGHNT and CDR2 YENEEA come from the germline V gene. V lost 2 bases, J lost 10 bases, and 12 bases lay in between. This CDR3 has 14 residues. The DNA for the CDR3 is TGTGCCAGCAGCTTAACAGGGTACGGATCACCCCTCCACTTT. Translating it yields CASSLTGYGSPLHF.

Ten or more counts support this clonotype. The rearrangement links TRBV5-1 to TRBJ2-7; 10 nucleotides line up with TRBD2. The length of the CDR3 is 15 residues. The V and J ends lost 1 base and 3 bases, in that order; junction bases with no gene match: 4. Germline V lookup: CDR1 SGHRS, CDR2 YFSETQ. CDR3 protein: CASSLMTSGFYEQYF. CDR3 in DNA: TGCGCCAGCAGCTTGATGACTAGCGGGTTCTACGAGCAGTACTTC.

This clonotype was observed at least ten times. The V and J genes are TRBV20-1 and TRBJ1-1; 7 bases agree with TRBD1. Trimming took 6 bases from V and 5 from J; bases not matched to a gene: 9. Germline V lookup: CDR1 DFQATT, CDR2 SNEGSKA (reference sequence). CDR3 size: 13 residues. This CDR3 is CSALQGGPTEAFF. The DNA of the CDR3 is TGCAGTGCCCTGCAGGGGGGGCCGACTGAAGCTTTCTTT.

This clonotype occurred many times. V gene TRBV7-3 combines with J gene TRBJ1-1, with D perhaps TRBD1 (6 bases). Germline CDR1 reads SGHTA; CDR2 reads FQGTGA. The length of the CDR3 is 14 residues. V shed 5 bases and J shed 5 bases, with 15 bases lying between them. The CDR3 nucleotides are TGTGCCAGCAGCCCACAGGGCTTGATGACTGAAGCTTTCTTT. Translated, it gives CASSPQGLMTEAFF.

This clonotype appeared many times. V and J are TRBV28 and TRBJ1-5; D is unresolved. The CDR3 extends over 11 amino acids. Germline CDR1 and CDR2: MDHEN and SYDVKM. Trimming removed 5 bases from V and 7 bases from J, with 6 bases in between. CDR3 in amino acids: CASSMLQPQHF. Here the CDR3 DNA reads TGTGCCAGCAGTATGCTACAGCCCCAGCATTTT. Full variable domain (rest looked up from reference TRBV28 and TRBJ1-5): DVKVTQSSRYLVKRTGEKVFLECVQDMDHENMFWYRQDPGLGLRLIYFSYDVKMKEKGDIPEGYSVSREKKERFSLILESASTNQTSMYLCASSMLQPQHFGDGTRLSIL.

This clonotype was counted many times. The chain couples TRBV20-1 to TRBJ2-3; 10 nucleotides agree with TRBD2. CDR1 is DFQATT and CDR2 is SNEGSKA in the germline V gene (reference sequence). J lost 0 bases, V lost 5 bases, and 8 bases had no gene match. This CDR3 comprises 16 residues. The CDR3 nucleotides are TGCAGTGCTGTCCATAGCGGGAGGACTAGCACAGATACGCAGTATTTT. This sequence encodes CSAVHSGRTSTDTQYF.

This clonotype appeared a few times. This chain uses TRBV3-1 with TRBJ2-1; TRBD2 matches 8 bases. Germline V gene lookup returns CDR1 LGHDT and CDR2 YNNKEL (reference sequence). V gave up 4 bases and J gave up 7 bases; unmatched junction bases: 9. CDR3 size: 15 residues. The CDR3: CASSRSGDGVNEQFF. Here the CDR3 DNA reads TGTGCCAGCAGCCGTAGCGGGGATGGTGTGAATGAGCAGTTCTTC.

This clonotype occurred a few times. J is TRBJ2-7 and V is TRBV18; 7 nucleotides line up with TRBD2. With V trimmed by 3 bases and J by 6 bases, 5 bases remained unmatched. Germline CDR1 is KGHSH and CDR2 is LQKENI. The CDR3 is 13 amino acids. The DNA of the CDR3 is TGTGCCAGCTCACCGCGGGAGCACCTCGAGCAGTACTTC. It is translated as CASSPREHLEQYF.